Included here is one T cell receptor (beta chain) sequence, with context. Its antigen is still unknown. This entry belongs to a study of CD8 T cells in Susac syndrome. CD8+ and CD4+ T cells circulating in blood were sequenced for TCR beta. It was negative isolation that provided the CD8+ and CD4+ T cells, whereas TEMRA cells were enriched by FACS. Study findings and constraints: The study recognized that the number of individuals in its TCR sequencing and HLA analysis was relatively small.

Deletions cut 0 bases from V and 3 bases from J, with 14 bases between. CDR1 and CDR2 (germline): LGHNA, YSLEER. The CDR3 runs 16 residues. A quantity of about 0.5 to 1 ug RNA underwent reverse transcription using random hexamers. The immunoSEQ assay covered 54 Vbeta and 13 Jbeta segments for CDR3. TCRdb reprocessed the immunoSEQ multiplex PCR reads via MiXCR and lists one record per CDR3 protein. The table lists some 100,000 distinct CDR3 sequences, roughly 97% of them singletons. The clonotype originates from a human donor in good health. Sequenced input: CD4+ T cells from PBMCs. The J gene is TRBJ1-1, the V gene TRBV4-3; D unclear. CDR3 region: CASSQEKPTGDTEAFF. The CDR3 DNA reads TGCGCCAGCAGCCAAGAAAAGCCTACTGGGGACACTGAAGCTTTCTTT.